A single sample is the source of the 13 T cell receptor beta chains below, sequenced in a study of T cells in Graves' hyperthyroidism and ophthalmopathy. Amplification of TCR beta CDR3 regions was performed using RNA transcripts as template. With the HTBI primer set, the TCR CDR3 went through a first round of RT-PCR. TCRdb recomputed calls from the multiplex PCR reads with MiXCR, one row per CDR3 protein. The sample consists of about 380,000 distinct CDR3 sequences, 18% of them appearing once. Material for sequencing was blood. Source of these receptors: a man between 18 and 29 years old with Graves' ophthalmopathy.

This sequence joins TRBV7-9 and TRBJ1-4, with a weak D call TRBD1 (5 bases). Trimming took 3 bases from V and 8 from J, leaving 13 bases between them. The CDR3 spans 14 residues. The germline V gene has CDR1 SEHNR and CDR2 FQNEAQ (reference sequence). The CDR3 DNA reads TGTGCCAGCAGCTTCGGGACCGACCGAGAAAAACTGTTTTTT. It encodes CASSFGTDREKLFF.

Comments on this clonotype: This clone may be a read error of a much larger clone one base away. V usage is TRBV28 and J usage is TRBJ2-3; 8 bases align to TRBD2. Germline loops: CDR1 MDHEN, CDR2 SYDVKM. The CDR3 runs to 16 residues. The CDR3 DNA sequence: TGTGCCAGCACCTTCCGGATTAGCGGGGACCCAGATACGCGGTATTTT. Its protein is CASTFRISGDPDTRYF.

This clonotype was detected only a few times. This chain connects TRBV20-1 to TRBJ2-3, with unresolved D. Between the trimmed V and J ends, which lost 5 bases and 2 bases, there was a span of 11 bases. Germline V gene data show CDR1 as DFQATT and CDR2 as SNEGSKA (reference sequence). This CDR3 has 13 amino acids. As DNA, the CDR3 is TGCAGTGCTCCTCTAACATACACAGATACGCAGTATTTT. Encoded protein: CSAPLTYTDTQYF.

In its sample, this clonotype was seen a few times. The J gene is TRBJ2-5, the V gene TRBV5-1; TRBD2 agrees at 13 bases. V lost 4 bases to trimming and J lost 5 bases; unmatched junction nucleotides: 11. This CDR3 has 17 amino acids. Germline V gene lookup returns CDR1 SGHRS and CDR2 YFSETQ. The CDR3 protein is CASSASTSGGAGETQYF. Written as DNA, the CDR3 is TGCGCCAGCAGCGCAAGCACTAGCGGGGGGGCCGGGGAGACCCAGTACTTC.

The CDR3: CASSAHRDRGLYKGAFF. CDR3 DNA: TGTGCCAGCAGCGCCCACCGGGACAGGGGGCTTTACAAGGGAGCTTTCTTT. The V and J genes are TRBV2 and TRBJ1-1, with 12 bases that match TRBD1. CDR1 and CDR2 from the germline V gene are SNHLY and FYNNEI. The CDR3 contains 17 residues. J gave up 10 bases and V 6 bases, and 18 bases lay outside the gene matches. Variable domain in full (rest from reference TRBV2 and TRBJ1-1): EPEVTQTPSHQVTQMGQEVILRCVPISNHLYFYWYRQILGQKVEFLVSFYNNEISEKSEIFDDQFSVERPDGSNFTLKIRSTKLEDSAMYFCASSAHRDRGLYKGAFFGQGTRLTVV.

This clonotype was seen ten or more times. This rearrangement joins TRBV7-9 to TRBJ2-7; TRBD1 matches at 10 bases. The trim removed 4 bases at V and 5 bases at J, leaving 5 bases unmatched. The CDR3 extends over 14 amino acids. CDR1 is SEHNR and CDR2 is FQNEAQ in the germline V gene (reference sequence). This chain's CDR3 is CASSSGQGSDEQYF. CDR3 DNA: TGTGCCAGCAGCTCGGGACAGGGGAGCGACGAGCAGTACTTC.

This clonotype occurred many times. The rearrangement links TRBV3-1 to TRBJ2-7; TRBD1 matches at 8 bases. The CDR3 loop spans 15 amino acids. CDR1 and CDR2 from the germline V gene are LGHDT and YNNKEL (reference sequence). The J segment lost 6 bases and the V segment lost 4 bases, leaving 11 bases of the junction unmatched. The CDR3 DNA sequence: TGTGCCAGCAGCCCCTCGGACAGGGTGCCGGCCGAGCAGTACTTC. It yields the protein CASSPSDRVPAEQYF.

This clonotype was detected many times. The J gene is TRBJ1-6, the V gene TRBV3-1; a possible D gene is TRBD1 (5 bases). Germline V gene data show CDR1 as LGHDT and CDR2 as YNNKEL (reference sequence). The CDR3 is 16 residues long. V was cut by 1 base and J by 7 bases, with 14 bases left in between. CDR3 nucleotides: TGTGCCAGCAGCCAAGCGCCAGGGCCGTCGAATTCACCCCTCCACTTT. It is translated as CASSQAPGPSNSPLHF.

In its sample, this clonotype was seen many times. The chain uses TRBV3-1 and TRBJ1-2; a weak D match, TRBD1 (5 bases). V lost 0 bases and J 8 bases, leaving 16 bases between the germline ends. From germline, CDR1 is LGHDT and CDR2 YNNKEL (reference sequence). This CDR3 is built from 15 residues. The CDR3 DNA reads TGTGCCAGCAGCCAAGATTGGGGACCGCGAACGGGCTACACCTTC. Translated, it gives CASSQDWGPRTGYTF.

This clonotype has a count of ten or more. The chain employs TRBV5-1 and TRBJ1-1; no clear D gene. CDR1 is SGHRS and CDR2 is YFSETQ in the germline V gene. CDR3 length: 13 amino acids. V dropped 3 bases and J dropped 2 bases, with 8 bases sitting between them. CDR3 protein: CASSSTSNTEAFF. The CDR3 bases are TGCGCCAGCAGCTCGACAAGTAACACTGAAGCTTTCTTT.

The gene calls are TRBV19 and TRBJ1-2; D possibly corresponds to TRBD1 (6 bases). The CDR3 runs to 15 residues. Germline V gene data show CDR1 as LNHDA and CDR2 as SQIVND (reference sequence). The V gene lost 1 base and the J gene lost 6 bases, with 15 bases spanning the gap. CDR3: CASSIGHRAVDGYTF. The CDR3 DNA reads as TGTGCCAGTAGTATAGGGCACAGGGCTGTGGATGGCTACACCTTC.

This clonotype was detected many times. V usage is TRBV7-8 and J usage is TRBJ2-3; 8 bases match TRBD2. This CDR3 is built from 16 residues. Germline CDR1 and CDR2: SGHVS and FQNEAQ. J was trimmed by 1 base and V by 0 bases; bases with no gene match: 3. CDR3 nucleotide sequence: TGTGCCAGCAGCTTAGCCGCGCGGGGGGGCACAGATACGCAGTATTTT. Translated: CASSLAARGGTDTQYF.

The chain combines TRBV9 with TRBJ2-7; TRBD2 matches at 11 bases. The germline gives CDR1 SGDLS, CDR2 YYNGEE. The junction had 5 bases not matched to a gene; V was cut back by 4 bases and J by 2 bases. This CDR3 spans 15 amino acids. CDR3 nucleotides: TGTGCCAGCAGCCTTTCTAGCGGGGGGACCTACGAGCAGTACTTC. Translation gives CASSLSSGGTYEQYF.